These 30 T cell receptor beta chains were sequenced from one sample in a study of beta chain features in type 1 diabetes. General study findings and limits: Moderate yet significant TCRB CDR3 shortening was seen in Type 1 diabetes patients in all four CD4+ subsets.

For these TCRs, the target antigens are not known. Expressed TCRB transcripts were sequenced because the entire RNA isolate underwent reverse transcription. Assay used: immunoSEQ multiplex PCR; TCRdb lists only in-frame clones, some missing. Counted here are fewer than 55,000 clones, under 50% occurring once; the ten biggest clones make up about 1.5%. Sequencing used Tregs from blood. These receptor sequences come from a man younger than 45 with type 1 diabetes.

The CDR3 region is CASSPSSSGLAGAYNEQFF. For the CDR3, the DNA is TGTGCCAGCAGCCCTTCCTCGTCAGGGCTAGCGGGAGCCTACAATGAGCAGTTCTTC. The chain uses TRBV14 and TRBJ2-1; 10 bases align to TRBD2. Germline values: CDR1 SGHDN, CDR2 FVKESK. With V trimmed by 4 bases and J by 2 bases, 14 bases remained unmatched. CDR3 length equals 19 residues.

The gene calls are TRBV6-1 and TRBJ1-1; D uncertain. This CDR3 spans 13 amino acids. Germline V gene sequence: CDR1 MNHNS, CDR2 SASEGT. Trimming pared 1 base from V and 5 bases from J, leaving 8 bases between. CDR3 in DNA: TGTGCCAGCAGTGAAGTAACTCTTACTGAAGCTTTCTTT. Its protein product is CASSEVTLTEAFF.

The chain links TRBV18 to TRBJ2-1; D may be TRBD2 (5 bases). Germline V gene sequence: CDR1 KGHSH, CDR2 LQKENI. V was shortened by 3 bases and J by 5 bases, with 17 bases between the two germline ends. This CDR3 spans 16 amino acids. The CDR3 DNA reads as TGTGCCAGCTCACCCAGGACGGGGTACCGCAACAATGAGCAGTTCTTC. The encoded protein is CASSPRTGYRNNEQFF.

The chain is built from TRBV27 and TRBJ1-2; 8 bases align to TRBD1. Germline assignment: CDR1 MNHEY and CDR2 SMNVEV (reference sequence). This CDR3 region has 13 residues. The V and J ends lost 4 bases and 5 bases, in that order; junction bases with no gene match: 3. The CDR3 spells CASSSGQGYGYTF. The CDR3 DNA reads as TGTGCCAGCAGTTCCGGACAGGGATATGGCTACACCTTC.

This clone was found once. The rearrangement links TRBV28 to TRBJ1-2, with TRBD1 as a possible D gene (5 bases). This CDR3 region has 15 residues. The germline gives CDR1 MDHEN, CDR2 SYDVKM. Trimming stripped 4 bases from V and 0 bases from J, with 12 bases between. The CDR3 sequence is CASSSPGEANYGYTF. The CDR3 DNA is TGTGCCAGCAGTTCTCCGGGGGAAGCTAACTATGGCTACACCTTC.

The chain recombines TRBV7-8 with TRBJ1-1; D perhaps matches TRBD1 (5 bases). From germline, CDR1 is SGHVS and CDR2 FQNEAQ. Trimming pared 3 bases from V and 6 bases from J, leaving 11 bases between. This CDR3 is built from 13 residues. The CDR3 nucleotides are TGTGCCAGCAGCTTCAGGGAGGCGGCTGAAGCTTTCTTT. Its translation: CASSFREAAEAFF.

The chain couples TRBV2 to TRBJ2-3, with TRBD2 matching 14 bases. The CDR3 has 17 residues. V dropped 6 bases and J dropped 4; count of bases not matched to a gene: 9. CDR1 and CDR2 from the germline V gene are SNHLY and FYNNEI. The CDR3 loop reads CASRAGLAGVKSDTQYF. The CDR3 DNA sequence: TGTGCCAGCAGGGCGGGACTAGCGGGAGTTAAATCAGATACGCAGTATTTT. Looking up the rest from reference TRBV2 and TRBJ2-3 gives the full variable domain: EPEVTQTPSHQVTQMGQEVILRCVPISNHLYFYWYRQILGQKVEFLVSFYNNEISEKSEIFDDQFSVERPDGSNFTLKIRSTKLEDSAMYFCASRAGLAGVKSDTQYFGPGTRLTVL.

Only a few counts were recorded for this clone. This chain connects TRBV19 to TRBJ1-1, with TRBD1 identical over 9 bases. The CDR3 sequence is 14 residues long. V lost 6 bases, J lost 4 bases, and 6 bases stayed unmatched. CDR1 and CDR2 (germline): LNHDA, SQIVND (reference sequence). The CDR3: CASRRQGGFTEAFF. CDR3 DNA: TGTGCCAGTAGACGACAGGGGGGATTCACTGAAGCTTTCTTT.

This rearrangement joins TRBV14 to TRBJ2-1; D is possibly TRBD1 (6 bases). This CDR3 region has 15 residues. V shed 1 base and J shed 1 base, with 8 bases lying between them. Germline V gene lookup returns CDR1 SGHDN and CDR2 FVKESK. The CDR3 DNA reads TGTGCCAGCAGCCAAGGAGACAGGTCCTACAATGAGCAGTTCTTC. The encoded protein is CASSQGDRSYNEQFF.

This clone appeared a few times. The chain employs TRBV6-5 and TRBJ2-2, with TRBD1 matching 9 bases. The CDR3 sequence is 15 residues long. V shed 5 bases, J shed 1 base, and the junction held 2 bases outside the gene matches. The V gene's germline CDR1 is MNHEY and CDR2 SVGAGI. The CDR3 is CASSRGQGNTGELFF. The CDR3 coding sequence is TGTGCCAGCAGTCGGGGACAGGGGAACACCGGGGAGCTGTTTTTT.

V and J are TRBV7-2 and TRBJ2-4, with D possibly being TRBD1 (6 bases). Germline V gene sequence: CDR1 SGHTA, CDR2 FQGNSA. The length of the CDR3 is 12 residues. Trimming left V 3 bases short and J 7 bases short, with 7 bases between. CDR3: CASSFTGNIQYF. CDR3 sequence (DNA): TGTGCCAGCAGCTTTACAGGGAACATTCAGTACTTC.

The chain is built from TRBV9 and TRBJ2-7, with 11 bases fitting TRBD1. Trimming removed 0 bases from V and 5 bases from J; junction bases left unmatched: 4. CDR1 and CDR2 from the germline V gene are SGDLS and YYNGEE. The CDR3 covers 15 residues. CDR3 protein: CASSVAGTGGHEQYF. In DNA, the CDR3 is TGTGCCAGCAGCGTAGCTGGGACAGGGGGGCACGAGCAGTACTTC.

This rearrangement joins TRBV19 to TRBJ2-6; D perhaps matches TRBD2 (6 bases). V was clipped by 6 bases and J by 3 bases, with 9 bases between them. The CDR3 is 14 residues long. Germline V gives CDR1 LNHDA, CDR2 SQIVND (reference sequence). The CDR3 DNA follows: TGTGCCAGTAGGGAGGGGTTTGGGGCCAACGTCCTGACTTTC. It yields the protein CASREGFGANVLTF.

The chain couples TRBV6-6 to TRBJ2-2; D is ambiguous. Deletions cut 0 bases from V and 8 bases from J, with 13 bases between. CDR1 is MNHNY, CDR2 SVGAGI, per germline (reference sequence). This CDR3 region has 15 residues. CDR3: CASSYSVRLLGELFF. The DNA for the CDR3 is TGTGCCAGCAGTTACTCGGTCAGACTCCTGGGGGAGCTGTTTTTT.

This chain uses TRBV10-2 with TRBJ1-2; TRBD1 matches 9 bases. Germline V gene lookup returns CDR1 WSHSY and CDR2 SAAADI. The junction had 6 bases not matched to a gene; V was cut back by 2 bases and J by 2 bases. CDR3 length equals 16 residues. CDR3: CASSEPRDRGNYGYTF. As DNA, the CDR3 is TGCGCCAGCAGTGAGCCCCGTGACAGGGGGAACTATGGCTACACCTTC.

This clone has just one count. V gene TRBV28 combines with J gene TRBJ2-5, with 10 positions matching TRBD2. CDR3 length equals 17 residues. Germline V gene sequence: CDR1 MDHEN, CDR2 SYDVKM. V lost 2 bases and J lost 11; bases outside the gene matches: 17. CDR3 sequence reads: CASSLRPWSGRAKEQYF. CDR3 in DNA: TGTGCCAGCAGTTTACGCCCTTGGAGCGGGAGGGCCAAGGAGCAGTACTTC.

V and J are TRBV18 and TRBJ2-3; unclear D gene. CDR1 and CDR2 (germline): KGHSH, LQKENI. This CDR3 region has 12 residues. Trimming took off 3 bases at V and 2 bases at J, with 3 bases between the two ends. The CDR3 reads CASSPITDTQYF. DNA of the CDR3: TGTGCCAGCTCACCTATCACAGATACGCAGTATTTT.

This clone turned up a few times. This rearrangement joins TRBV5-1 to TRBJ1-2; no firm D call. This CDR3 is built from 14 residues. V lost 2 bases and J 4 bases, leaving 12 bases between the germline ends. The germline CDR1 and CDR2 sequences are SGHRS and YFSETQ. CDR3 sequence reads: CASSFDSASYGYTF. In DNA, the CDR3 is TGCGCCAGCAGCTTTGATTCAGCGAGCTATGGCTACACCTTC.

This chain uses TRBV6-6 with TRBJ2-4, with 9 bases fitting TRBD1. Trimming took 5 bases from V and 5 from J; bases not matched to a gene: 10. The CDR3 runs 16 residues. Per germline, CDR1 MNHNY and CDR2 SVGAGI (reference sequence). The CDR3 here is CASSPGQGVVQNIQYF. CDR3 DNA sequence: TGTGCCAGCAGTCCGGGACAGGGAGTTGTGCAAAACATTCAGTACTTC.

This chain links TRBV5-1 with TRBJ2-7; maybe TRBD1 (5 bases). The V end lost 5 bases, the J end lost 6 bases, and 21 bases lay between the germline ends. Germline CDR1 is SGHRS and CDR2 is YFSETQ. The CDR3 runs to 15 residues. CDR3 residues: CASSTGRSSQVEQYF. CDR3 sequence (DNA): TGCGCCAGCAGTACGGGTCGGTCCTCACAGGTCGAGCAGTACTTC.

V is TRBV5-4 and J is TRBJ2-5; no clear D. This CDR3 spans 14 amino acids. CDR1 and CDR2 from the germline V gene are SGHNT and YYREEE (reference sequence). Trimming took off 4 bases at V and 0 bases at J, with 10 bases between the two ends. CDR3 amino acids: CASSLGLNQETQYF. The CDR3 bases are TGTGCCAGCAGCCTCGGGTTGAACCAAGAGACCCAGTACTTC.

The gene calls are TRBV15 and TRBJ1-4, with D tentatively TRBD1 (5 bases). The germline V gene has CDR1 LNHNV and CDR2 YYDKDF (reference sequence). Trimming took 6 bases from V and 7 from J, leaving 15 bases between them. The CDR3 is 14 amino acids. CDR3 residues: CATRNQGIGEKLFF. In nucleotides, the CDR3 is TGTGCCACCAGAAATCAGGGAATTGGTGAAAAACTGTTTTTT.

This chain connects TRBV7-3 to TRBJ2-1; 14 bases fit TRBD2. The length of the CDR3 is 16 residues. The germline gives CDR1 SGHTA, CDR2 FQGTGA. V trimming: 5 bases; J trimming: 10 bases; junction bases outside the gene matches: 10. The CDR3: CASSIAGTSGSEEQFF. CDR3 nucleotides: TGTGCCAGCAGCATCGCCGGGACTAGCGGGAGTGAGGAGCAGTTCTTC.

V is TRBV7-8 and J is TRBJ1-4; TRBD1 is a possible D gene (6 bases). Germline V lookup: CDR1 SGHVS, CDR2 FQNEAQ. Between the trimmed V and J ends, which lost 0 bases and 8 bases, there was a span of 13 bases. The CDR3 loop spans 15 amino acids. The CDR3 region is CASSLARGGREKLFF. The CDR3 bases are TGTGCCAGCAGCTTAGCGCGAGGGGGTCGGGAAAAACTGTTTTTT.

The rearrangement uses TRBV28 and TRBJ1-2, with TRBD1 identical over 8 bases. CDR3 size: 14 residues. V lost 6 bases, J lost 8 bases, and 11 bases stayed unmatched. From germline, CDR1 is MDHEN and CDR2 SYDVKM. CDR3 nucleotide sequence: TGTGCCAGCAGGTCGACAGGGGCGAATTGGGGCTACACCTTC. Translation: CASRSTGANWGYTF.

A note on this clone: The junction departs from the called germline gene at one end, perhaps through a read error. The genes are TRBV2 and TRBJ2-7, with 7 bases identical to TRBD1. The CDR3 loop spans 11 amino acids. From germline, CDR1 is SNHLY and CDR2 FYNNEI. DNA of the CDR3: TGTGCCAGCAGTGGGGGCTTGACAGGGCGGTTC. Amino acid sequence: CASSGGLTGRF. The full variable domain, completed using reference TRBV2 and TRBJ2-7, is EPEVTQTPSHQVTQMGQEVILRCVPISNHLYFYWYRQILGQKVEFLVSFYNNEISEKSEIFDDQFSVERPDGSNFTLKIRSTKLEDSAMYFCASSGGLTGRFGPGTRLTVT.

V and J are TRBV14 and TRBJ1-2; D ambiguous. This CDR3 is 13 amino acids long. V was pared by 0 bases and J by 8 bases, with 10 bases between. Germline CDR1 reads SGHDN; CDR2 reads FVKESK. The CDR3 DNA reads as TGTGCCAGCAGCCAAGACAGTCAGTACGGCTACACCTTC. Translation: CASSQDSQYGYTF.

This clone was counted a few times. The J gene is TRBJ2-1, the V gene TRBV7-8; 7 bases agree with TRBD2. The V and J ends lost 1 base and 4 bases, in that order; junction bases with no gene match: 10. The germline CDR1 and CDR2 sequences are SGHVS and FQNEAQ. This CDR3 spans 17 amino acids. The chain's CDR3 is CASSLVGGRGDYNEQFF. CDR3 DNA: TGTGCCAGCAGCTTAGTCGGCGGGAGAGGTGATTACAATGAGCAGTTCTTC.

This chain uses TRBV18 with TRBJ2-3; 9 positions match TRBD2. This CDR3 is 16 amino acids long. Trimming took 1 base from V and 4 from J; bases not matched to a gene: 6. Germline CDR1 KGHSH, CDR2 LQKENI. The CDR3 is CASSPLSGRRADTQYF. The CDR3 nucleotides are TGTGCCAGCTCACCACTGAGCGGGAGGCGGGCAGATACGCAGTATTTT.

This clone occurred once. The rearrangement links TRBV5-1 to TRBJ2-1; 13 bases agree with TRBD2. The V gene's germline CDR1 is SGHRS and CDR2 YFSETQ. V dropped 4 bases and J dropped 8; count of bases not matched to a gene: 3. The CDR3 totals 14 residues. The CDR3 DNA follows: TGCGCCAGCAGCGGACTAGCGGGGGAGGATGAGCAGTTCTTC. Translating gives CASSGLAGEDEQFF.